Each of the 2 T cell receptor beta chains below was sequenced from the same sample in a study of blood T cell repertoires in COVID-19. Sequencing used immunoSEQ multiplex PCR; TCRdb keeps in-frame clones, though not all of them. The repertoire holds 20,000 to 25,000 clones, with approximately 86% as singletons. The sample comprised peripheral blood. The receptors were sampled from a human donor with acute or convalescent COVID-19. The donor label of this sample is uncertain.

The V gene is TRBV5-5, the J gene TRBJ2-2; perhaps TRBD1 as D (6 bases). This CDR3 has 16 amino acids. V gave up 1 base and J gave up 1 base, with 11 bases separating them. In germline, CDR1 is SGHKS, CDR2 YYEKEE (reference sequence). CDR3 DNA: TGTGCCAGCAGCTTGCGACAGGCGGGGAACACCGGGGAGCTGTTTTTT. Translation gives CASSLRQAGNTGELFF.

The chain recombines TRBV5-5 with TRBJ1-2, with 7 bases matching TRBD1. CDR1 is SGHKS and CDR2 is YYEKEE in the germline V gene (reference sequence). The V and J ends lost 1 base and 7 bases, in that order; junction bases with no gene match: 4. The CDR3 contains 13 residues. CDR3 protein: CASSLYRGGGYTF. In DNA form, the CDR3 reads TGTGCCAGCAGCTTGTACAGGGGTGGTGGCTACACCTTC.